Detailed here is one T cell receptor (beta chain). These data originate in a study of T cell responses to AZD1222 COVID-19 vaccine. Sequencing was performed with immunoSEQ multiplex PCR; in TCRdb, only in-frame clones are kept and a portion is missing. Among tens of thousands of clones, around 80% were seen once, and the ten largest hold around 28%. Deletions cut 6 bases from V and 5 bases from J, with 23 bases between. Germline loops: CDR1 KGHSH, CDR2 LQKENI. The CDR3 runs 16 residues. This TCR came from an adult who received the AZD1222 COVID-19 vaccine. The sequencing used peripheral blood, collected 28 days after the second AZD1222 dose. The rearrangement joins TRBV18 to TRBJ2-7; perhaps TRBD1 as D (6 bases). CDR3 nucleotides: TGTGCCAGCTCCCCCGGCAGTGGCAGGGGTTCCCACGAGCAGTACTTC. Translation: CASSPGSGRGSHEQYF. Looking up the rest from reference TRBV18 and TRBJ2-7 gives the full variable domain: NAGVMQNPRHLVRRRGQEARLRCSPMKGHSHVYWYRQLPEEGLKFMVYLQKENIIDESGMPKERFSAEFPKEGPSILRIQQVVRGDSAAYFCASSPGSGRGSHEQYFGPGTRLTVT.